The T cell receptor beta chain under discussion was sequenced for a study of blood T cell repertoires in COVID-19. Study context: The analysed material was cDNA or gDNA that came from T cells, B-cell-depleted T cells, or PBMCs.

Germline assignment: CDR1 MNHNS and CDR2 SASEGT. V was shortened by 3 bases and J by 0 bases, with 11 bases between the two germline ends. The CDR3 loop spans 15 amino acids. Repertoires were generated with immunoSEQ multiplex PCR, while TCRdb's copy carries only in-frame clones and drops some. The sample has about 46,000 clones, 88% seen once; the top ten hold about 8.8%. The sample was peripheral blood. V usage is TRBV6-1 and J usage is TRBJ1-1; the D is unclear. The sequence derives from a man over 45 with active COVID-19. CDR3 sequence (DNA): TGTGCCAGCAGTGAGCCTCAACAGTTGAACACTGAAGCTTTCTTT. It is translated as CASSEPQQLNTEAFF.